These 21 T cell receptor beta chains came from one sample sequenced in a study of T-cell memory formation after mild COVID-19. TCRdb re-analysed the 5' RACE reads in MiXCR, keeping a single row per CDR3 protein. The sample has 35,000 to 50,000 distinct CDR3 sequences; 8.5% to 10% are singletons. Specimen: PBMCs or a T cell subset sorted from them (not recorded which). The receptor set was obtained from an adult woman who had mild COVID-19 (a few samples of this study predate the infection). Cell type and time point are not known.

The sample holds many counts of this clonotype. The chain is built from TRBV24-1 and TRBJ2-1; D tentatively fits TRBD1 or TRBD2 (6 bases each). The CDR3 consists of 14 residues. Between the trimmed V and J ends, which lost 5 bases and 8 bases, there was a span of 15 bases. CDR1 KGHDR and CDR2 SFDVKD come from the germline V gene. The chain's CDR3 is CATSGHREVDEQFF. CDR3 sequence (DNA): TGTGCCACCAGTGGGCACAGGGAGGTCGATGAGCAGTTCTTC.

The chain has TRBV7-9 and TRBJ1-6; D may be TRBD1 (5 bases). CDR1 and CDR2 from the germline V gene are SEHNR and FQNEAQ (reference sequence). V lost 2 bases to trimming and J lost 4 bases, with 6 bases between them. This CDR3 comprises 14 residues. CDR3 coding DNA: TGTGCCAGCAGCTTACCAGGGTATAATTCACCCCTCCACTTT. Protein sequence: CASSLPGYNSPLHF. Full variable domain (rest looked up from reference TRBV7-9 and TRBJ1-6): DTGVSQNPRHKITKRGQNVTFRCDPISEHNRLYWYRQTLGQGPEFLTYFQNEAQLEKSRLLSDRFSAERPKGSFSTLEIQRTEQGDSAMYLCASSLPGYNSPLHFGNGTRLTVT.

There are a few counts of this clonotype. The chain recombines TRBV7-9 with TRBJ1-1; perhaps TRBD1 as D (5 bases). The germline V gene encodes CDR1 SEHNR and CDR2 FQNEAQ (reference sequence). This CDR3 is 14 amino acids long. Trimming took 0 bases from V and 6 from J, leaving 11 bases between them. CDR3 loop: CASSLAAGLAEAFF. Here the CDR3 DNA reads TGTGCCAGCAGCTTAGCGGCAGGGTTGGCTGAAGCTTTCTTT.

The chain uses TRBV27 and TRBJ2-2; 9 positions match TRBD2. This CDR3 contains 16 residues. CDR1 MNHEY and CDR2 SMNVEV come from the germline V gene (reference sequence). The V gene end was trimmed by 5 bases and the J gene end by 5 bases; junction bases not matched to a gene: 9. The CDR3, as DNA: TGTGCCAGCAGTCCATTAGCGGGAGCAAGTACCGGGGAGCTGTTTTTT. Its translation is CASSPLAGASTGELFF.

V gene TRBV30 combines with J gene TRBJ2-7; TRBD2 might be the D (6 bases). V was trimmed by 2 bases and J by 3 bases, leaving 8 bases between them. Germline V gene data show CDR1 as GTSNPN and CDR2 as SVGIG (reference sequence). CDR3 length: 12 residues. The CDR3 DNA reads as TGTGCCTGGAGTACCGGGAGCTACGAGCAGTACTTC. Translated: CAWSTGSYEQYF.

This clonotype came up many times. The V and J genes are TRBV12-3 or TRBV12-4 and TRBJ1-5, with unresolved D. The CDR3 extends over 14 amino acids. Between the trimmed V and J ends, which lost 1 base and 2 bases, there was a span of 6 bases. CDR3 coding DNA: TGTGCCAGCAGTTTAGGGCAAGGCAATCAGCCCCAGCATTTT. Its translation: CASSLGQGNQPQHF.

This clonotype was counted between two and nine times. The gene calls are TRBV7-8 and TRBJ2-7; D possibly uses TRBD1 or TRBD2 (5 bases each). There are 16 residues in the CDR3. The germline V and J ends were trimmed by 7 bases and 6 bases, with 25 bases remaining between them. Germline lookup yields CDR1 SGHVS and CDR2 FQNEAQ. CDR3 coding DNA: TGTGCCAGCAACAAGAACCTGAATTTCGGGGCAAGCGAGCAGTACTTC. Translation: CASNKNLNFGASEQYF.

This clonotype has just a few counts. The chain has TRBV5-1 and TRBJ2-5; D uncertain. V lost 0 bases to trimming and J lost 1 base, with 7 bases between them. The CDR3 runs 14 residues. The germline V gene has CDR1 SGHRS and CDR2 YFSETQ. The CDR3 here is CASSLGVPQETQYF. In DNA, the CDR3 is TGCGCCAGCAGCTTGGGAGTGCCCCAAGAGACCCAGTACTTC.

The CDR3 loop reads CASSMLPGVGGYEQYF. The DNA of the CDR3 is TGTGCCAGCAGTATGCTCCCGGGTGTAGGGGGCTACGAGCAGTACTTC. The chain uses TRBV27 and TRBJ2-7; weak D call: TRBD1 (6 bases). From germline, CDR1 is MNHEY and CDR2 SMNVEV (reference sequence). This CDR3 region has 16 residues. Trimming removed 5 bases from V and 3 bases from J, with 20 bases in between.

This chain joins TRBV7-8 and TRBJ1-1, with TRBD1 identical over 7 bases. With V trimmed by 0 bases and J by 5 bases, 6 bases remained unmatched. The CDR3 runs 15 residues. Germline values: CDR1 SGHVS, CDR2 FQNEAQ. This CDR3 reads CASSLAETGRTEAFF. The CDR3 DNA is TGTGCCAGCAGCTTAGCCGAGACAGGGAGAACTGAAGCTTTCTTT.

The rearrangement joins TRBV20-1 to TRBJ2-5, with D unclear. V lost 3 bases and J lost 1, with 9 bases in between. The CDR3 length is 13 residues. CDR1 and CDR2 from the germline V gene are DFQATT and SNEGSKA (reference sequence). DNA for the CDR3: TGCAGTGCTAGTTTTCTACCCCAAGAGACCCAGTACTTC. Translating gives CSASFLPQETQYF.

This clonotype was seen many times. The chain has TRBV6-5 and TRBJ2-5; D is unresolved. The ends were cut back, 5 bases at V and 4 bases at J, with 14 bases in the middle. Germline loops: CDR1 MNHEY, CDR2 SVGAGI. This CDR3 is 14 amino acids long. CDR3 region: CASSQLVSIETQYF. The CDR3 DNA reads TGTGCCAGCAGTCAACTCGTATCAATAGAGACCCAGTACTTC.

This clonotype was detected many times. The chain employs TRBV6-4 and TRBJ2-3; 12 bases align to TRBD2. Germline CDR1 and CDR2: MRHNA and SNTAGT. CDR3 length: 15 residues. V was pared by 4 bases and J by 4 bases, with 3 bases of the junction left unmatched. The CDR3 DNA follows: TGTGCCAGCAGTGCGACTAGCGGGGGATCAGATACGCAGTATTTT. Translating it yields CASSATSGGSDTQYF.

The CDR3 DNA sequence: TGTGCCAGCAGTCAGGGACAGGGATTCGGCTACACCTTC. Protein: CASSQGQGFGYTF. The V call is TRBV12-3 or TRBV12-4, the J call TRBJ1-2, with 9 bases aligning to TRBD1. With 5 bases clipped from V and 8 bases from J, the junction kept 6 bases outside the gene matches. The CDR3 is made up of 13 amino acids.

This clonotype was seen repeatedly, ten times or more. The CDR3 region has the DNA TGCAGTGCTTCCGACAGGGGGTCTTATAGCAATCAGCCCCAGCATTTT. It yields the protein CSASDRGSYSNQPQHF. V and J are TRBV20-1 and TRBJ1-5, with 9 bases aligning to TRBD1. The CDR3 runs 16 residues. Germline-derived CDR1 and CDR2 are DFQATT and SNEGSKA (reference sequence). Trimming cost V 5 bases and J 0 bases; bases outside gene matches: 8.

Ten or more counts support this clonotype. CDR3: CASSYEGNTEAFF. The CDR3, as DNA: TGTGCCAGCAGTTATGAGGGTAACACTGAAGCTTTCTTT. The chain joins TRBV6-2 or TRBV6-3 to TRBJ1-1; D remains unclear. The CDR3 loop spans 13 amino acids. The germline gives CDR1 MNHEY, CDR2 SVGEGT. Deletions cut 3 bases from V and 2 bases from J, with 7 bases between.

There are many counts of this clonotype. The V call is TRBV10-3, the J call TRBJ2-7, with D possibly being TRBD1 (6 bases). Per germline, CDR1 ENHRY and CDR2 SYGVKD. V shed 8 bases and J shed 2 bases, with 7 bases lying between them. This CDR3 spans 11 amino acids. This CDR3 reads CAISGAYEQYF. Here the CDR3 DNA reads TGTGCCATCTCAGGGGCCTACGAGCAGTACTTC.

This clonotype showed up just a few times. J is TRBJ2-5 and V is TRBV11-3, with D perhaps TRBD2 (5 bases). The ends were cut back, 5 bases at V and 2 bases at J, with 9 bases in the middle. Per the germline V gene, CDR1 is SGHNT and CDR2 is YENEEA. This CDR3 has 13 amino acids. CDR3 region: CASSIGLQETQYF. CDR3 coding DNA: TGTGCCAGCAGCATCGGACTTCAAGAGACCCAGTACTTC. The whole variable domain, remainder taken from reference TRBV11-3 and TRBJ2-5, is EAGVVQSPRYKIIEKKQPVAFWCNPISGHNTLYWYLQNLGQGPELLIRYENEEAVDDSQLPKDRFSAERLKGVDSTLKIQPAELGDSAVYLCASSIGLQETQYFGPGTRLLVL.

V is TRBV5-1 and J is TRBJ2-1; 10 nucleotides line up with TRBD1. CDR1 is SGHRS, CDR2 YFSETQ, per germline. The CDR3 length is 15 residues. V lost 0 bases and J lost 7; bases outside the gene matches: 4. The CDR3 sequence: CASSLAGTGVNEQFF. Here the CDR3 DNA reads TGCGCCAGCAGCTTGGCCGGGACAGGGGTTAATGAGCAGTTCTTC.

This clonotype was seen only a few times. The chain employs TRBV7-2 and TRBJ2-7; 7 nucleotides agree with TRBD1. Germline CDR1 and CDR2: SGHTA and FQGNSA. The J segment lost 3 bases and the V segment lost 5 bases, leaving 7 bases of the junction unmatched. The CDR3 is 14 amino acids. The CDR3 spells CASSVDRVYYEQYF. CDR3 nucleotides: TGTGCCAGCAGCGTTGACAGGGTTTACTACGAGCAGTACTTC.

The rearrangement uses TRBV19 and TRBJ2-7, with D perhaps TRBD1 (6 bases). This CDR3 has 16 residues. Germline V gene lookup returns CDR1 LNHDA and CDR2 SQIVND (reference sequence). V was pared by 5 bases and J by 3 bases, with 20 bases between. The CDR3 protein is CASSALTGQLVYEQYF. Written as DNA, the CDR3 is TGTGCCAGTAGTGCGCTTACCGGACAGTTAGTCTACGAGCAGTACTTC. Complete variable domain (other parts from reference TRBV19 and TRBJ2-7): DGGITQSPKYLFRKEGQNVTLSCEQNLNHDAMYWYRQDPGQGLRLIYYSQIVNDFQKGDIAEGYSVSREKKESFPLTVTSAQKNPTAFYLCASSALTGQLVYEQYFGPGTRLTVT.